Given below is one TCR beta chain in context. The data stem from a study of blood T cell repertoires in COVID-19. TCRdb's table, derived via immunoSEQ multiplex PCR, lists solely in-frame clones and lacks some. Seen here are 100,000 to 150,000 clones, more than 85% observed once, and the top ten hold around 19%. The germline gives CDR1 SGHNT, CDR2 YYREEE (reference sequence). V was pared by 4 bases and J by 3 bases, with 6 bases of the junction left unmatched. The CDR3 consists of 15 residues. Sample: peripheral blood. The rearrangement links TRBV5-4 to TRBJ2-4, with TRBD1 matching 8 bases. This receptor was identified in a man aged 50 to 60 with active or convalescent COVID-19. The CDR3: CASSTAGQGKNIQYF. Written as DNA, the CDR3 is TGTGCCAGCAGCACGGCCGGACAGGGCAAAAACATTCAGTACTTC.